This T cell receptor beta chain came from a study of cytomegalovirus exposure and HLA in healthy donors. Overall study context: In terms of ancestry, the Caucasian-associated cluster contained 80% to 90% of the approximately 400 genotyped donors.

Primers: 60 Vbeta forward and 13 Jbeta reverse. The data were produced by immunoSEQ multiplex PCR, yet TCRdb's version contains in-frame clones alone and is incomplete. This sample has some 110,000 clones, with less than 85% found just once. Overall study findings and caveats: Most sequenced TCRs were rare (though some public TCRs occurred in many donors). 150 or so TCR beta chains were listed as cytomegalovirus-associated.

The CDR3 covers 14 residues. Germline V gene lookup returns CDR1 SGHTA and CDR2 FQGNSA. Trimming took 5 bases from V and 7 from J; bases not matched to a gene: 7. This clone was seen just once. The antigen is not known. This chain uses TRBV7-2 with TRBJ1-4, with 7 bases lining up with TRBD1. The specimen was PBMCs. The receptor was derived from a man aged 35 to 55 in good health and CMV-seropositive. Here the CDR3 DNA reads TGTGCCAGCAGCCCACAGGGGCTGCGTGAAAAACTGTTTTTT. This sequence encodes CASSPQGLREKLFF.